This passage covers 22 T cell receptor beta chains from one sample sequenced in a study of vaccination and CD4 T cells after COVID-19. The sample's treatment: roughly ten-day PBMC culture with coronavirus spike peptide pools or control peptides (ViraFEST assay). These receptors are not linked to any known antigen. Sequenced with the Oncomine TCR Beta short-read assay was DNA taken from cultured CD4+ T cells. One entry per CDR3 protein, called by TCRdb with MiXCR from the PCR reads. The table has roughly 13,000 distinct CDR3 sequences, around 48% seen once. The specimen was CD4+ T cells from blood, cultured in vitro. These receptors were taken from a human donor who had recovered from COVID-19.

There are a few counts of this clonotype. This sequence joins TRBV2 and TRBJ1-2; D is ambiguous. This CDR3 has 11 residues. V was clipped by 1 base and J by 7 bases, with 4 bases between them. The germline gives CDR1 SNHLY, CDR2 FYNNEI. As DNA, the CDR3 is TGTGCCAGCAGTGAAGACGGTGGCTACACCTTC. It codes for CASSEDGGYTF.

This clonotype has a handful of counts. The chain has TRBV11-2 and TRBJ2-7; 8 nucleotides match TRBD1. Germline lookup yields CDR1 SGHAT and CDR2 FQNNGV. This CDR3 comprises 15 residues. J was trimmed by 4 bases and V by 6 bases; bases with no gene match: 11. For the CDR3, the DNA is TGTGCCAGCAGACGGCCAGGGGGCGCATCGTACGAGCAGTACTTC. It is translated as CASRRPGGASYEQYF.

CDR3: CAISGGDSLNTEAFF. The CDR3 DNA sequence: TGTGCCATCAGTGGTGGGGACAGCCTGAACACTGAAGCTTTCTTT. The chain carries TRBV10-3 and TRBJ1-1, with 7 bases fitting TRBD1. CDR3 length equals 15 residues. In germline, CDR1 is ENHRY, CDR2 SYGVKD. The V and J ends lost 4 bases and 0 bases, in that order; junction bases with no gene match: 5.

A few counts support this clonotype. This chain uses TRBV10-3 with TRBJ1-1; 7 bases agree with TRBD1. CDR1 is ENHRY and CDR2 is SYGVKD in the germline V gene. Trimming at V came to 4 bases and at J to 6 bases, leaving 14 bases not matched to a gene. The CDR3 spans 16 residues. CDR3 sequence reads: CAISGDRVRGVAEAFF. CDR3 coding DNA: TGTGCCATCAGTGGAGACAGGGTCCGGGGGGTCGCTGAAGCTTTCTTT.

The V gene is TRBV7-2, the J gene TRBJ1-3; D is possibly TRBD1 (5 bases). From germline, CDR1 is SGHTA and CDR2 FQGNSA. V lost 2 bases to trimming and J lost 2 bases, with 10 bases between them. This CDR3 region has 15 residues. CDR3 nucleotide sequence: TGTGCCAGCAGCTTATCAGGGTACCCTGGAAACACCATATATTTT. Its protein product is CASSLSGYPGNTIYF.

This chain connects TRBV7-9 to TRBJ1-1, with D perhaps TRBD1 (5 bases). Germline V gene data show CDR1 as SEHNR and CDR2 as FQNEAQ (reference sequence). Trimming removed 1 base from V and 6 bases from J, with 15 bases in between. The CDR3 consists of 15 residues. The DNA of the CDR3 is TGTGCCAGCAGCTTAGTTTTGGGCAGGGCGGCTGAAGCTTTCTTT. This sequence encodes CASSLVLGRAAEAFF.

This clonotype occurred a few times. The rearrangement joins TRBV12-3 or TRBV12-4 to TRBJ1-5, with D unclear. The CDR3 length is 13 residues. V was pared by 6 bases and J by 5 bases, with 11 bases between. CDR3 protein: CASSRLRDQPQHF. The CDR3 DNA reads TGTGCCAGCAGCCGCCTCCGGGATCAGCCCCAGCATTTT.

This clonotype is a singleton in its sample. The rearrangement uses TRBV7-2 and TRBJ1-1; D not certain. The V gene's germline CDR1 is SGHTA and CDR2 FQGNSA. The CDR3 covers 12 residues. Trimming cost V 1 base and J 7 bases, with 7 bases left between them. The CDR3 nucleotides are TGTGCCAGCAGCTTAGGACGGAGTGAAGCTTTCTTT. It specifies CASSLGRSEAFF.

This clonotype was observed a single time. This chain links TRBV27 with TRBJ2-7; D is unresolved. Trimming pared 7 bases from V and 3 bases from J, leaving 25 bases between. The CDR3 has 17 amino acids. Germline assignment: CDR1 MNHEY and CDR2 SMNVEV (reference sequence). The CDR3 sequence: CASKALIASTFVYEQYF. Written as DNA, the CDR3 is TGTGCCAGCAAAGCCCTTATCGCCTCCACATTCGTCTACGAGCAGTACTTC.

This sequence joins TRBV19 and TRBJ1-2; no reliable D call. V was cut by 9 bases and J by 1 base, with 18 bases left in between. This CDR3 has 15 amino acids. The germline V gene encodes CDR1 LNHDA and CDR2 SQIVND (reference sequence). CDR3 in amino acids: CASITSAGDNYGYTF. CDR3 bases: TGTGCCAGCATAACCAGCGCCGGGGATAACTATGGCTACACCTTC.

This chain links TRBV7-2 with TRBJ1-5, with D tentatively TRBD1 (6 bases). The V and J ends lost 6 bases and 6 bases respectively, with 12 bases between them. This CDR3 is built from 13 residues. Germline CDR1 is SGHTA and CDR2 is FQGNSA. CDR3 nucleotide sequence: TGTGCCAGCAGTTTTACAGGGTCTCAGCCCCAGCATTTT. Translated: CASSFTGSQPQHF. The variable domain in full, with the rest retrieved from reference TRBV7-2 and TRBJ1-5, is GAGVSQSPSNKVTEKGKDVELRCDPISGHTALYWYRQSLGQGLEFLIYFQGNSAPDKSGLPSDRFSAERTGGSVSTLTIQRTQQEDSAVYLCASSFTGSQPQHFGDGTRLSIL.

In this sample, this clonotype turned up a few times. The chain is built from TRBV20-1 and TRBJ2-7, with D perhaps matching TRBD1 or TRBD2 (6 bases each). The CDR3 spans 13 residues. Trimming left V 1 base short and J 6 bases short, with 13 bases between. The germline V gene encodes CDR1 DFQATT and CDR2 SNEGSKA (reference sequence). CDR3 in DNA: TGCAGTGCTAGAGCCAGGGGTAGCGGCGAGCAGTACTTC. It codes for CSARARGSGEQYF.

The sample holds a few counts of this clonotype. J is TRBJ1-1 and V is TRBV6-1, with 10 positions matching TRBD1. Germline CDR1 is MNHNS and CDR2 is SASEGT. Trimming removed 6 bases from V and 8 bases from J; junction bases left unmatched: 9. The CDR3 is 14 amino acids. The CDR3 region is CASRATGGNWEAFF. CDR3 in DNA: TGTGCCAGCAGGGCGACAGGGGGCAACTGGGAAGCTTTCTTT.

The rearrangement links TRBV20-1 to TRBJ1-1, with D perhaps TRBD1 (5 bases). The V end was cut by 7 bases, the J end by 1 base, with 10 bases between. Looked up from germline, CDR1 is DFQATT and CDR2 is SNEGSKA (reference sequence). This CDR3 is 12 amino acids long. DNA for the CDR3: TGCAGTGGACACGGGGGGAACACTGAAGCTTTCTTT. Encoded protein: CSGHGGNTEAFF.

The chain is built from TRBV20-1 and TRBJ1-6; 11 nucleotides line up with TRBD1. Losses at the gene ends were 3 bases for V and 9 bases for J; bases not matched to a gene: 4. CDR1 is DFQATT, CDR2 SNEGSKA, per germline (reference sequence). The CDR3 has 14 residues. CDR3 in amino acids: CSARAGTGGSPLHF. Here the CDR3 DNA reads TGCAGTGCTAGGGCCGGGACAGGGGGTTCACCCCTCCACTTT.

V and J are TRBV7-2 and TRBJ1-5; D is perhaps TRBD1 (6 bases). The CDR3 has 14 amino acids. With 1 base removed from V and 5 bases from J, the gap between germline ends came to 9 bases. Germline CDR1 SGHTA, CDR2 FQGNSA. The CDR3 DNA follows: TGTGCCAGCAGCTTAGGGGGGGCGCATCAGCCCCAGCATTTT. Protein: CASSLGGAHQPQHF.

This chain connects TRBV11-3 to TRBJ2-2; D gene unclear. The CDR3 loop spans 16 amino acids. Trimming left V 4 bases short and J 0 bases short, with 12 bases between. Germline-derived CDR1 and CDR2 are SGHNT and YENEEA. CDR3 in DNA: TGTGCCAGCAGCTCCCGGACGGTTGCGAACACCGGGGAGCTGTTTTTT. Translation: CASSSRTVANTGELFF.

The rearrangement links TRBV4-3 to TRBJ2-3; D remains ambiguous. This CDR3 is built from 14 residues. CDR1 is LGHNA, CDR2 YSLEER, per germline. V lost 1 base to trimming and J lost 5 bases, with 10 bases between them. The CDR3 is CASSQGGLVDTQYF. The CDR3 DNA follows: TGCGCCAGCAGCCAAGGTGGCCTGGTAGATACGCAGTATTTT.

The chain has TRBV6-1 and TRBJ2-7; 14 bases fit TRBD2. Germline V gene sequence: CDR1 MNHNS, CDR2 SASEGT. With V trimmed by 3 bases and J by 1 base, 5 bases remained unmatched. The CDR3 has 17 amino acids. The CDR3 DNA is TGTGCCAGCAGTGAGACTAGCGGGGGGGCCTTTTCCTACGAGCAGTACTTC. Its translation is CASSETSGGAFSYEQYF.

This clonotype turned up a few times. V and J are TRBV27 and TRBJ1-2; 7 nucleotides match TRBD1. The CDR3 extends over 15 amino acids. Germline lookup yields CDR1 MNHEY and CDR2 SMNVEV (reference sequence). The V and J ends lost 5 bases and 3 bases, in that order; junction bases with no gene match: 9. The CDR3 sequence: CASSPKQGMDYGYTF. CDR3 sequence (DNA): TGTGCCAGCAGTCCCAAACAGGGGATGGACTATGGCTACACCTTC.

This chain connects TRBV5-1 to TRBJ2-3; D remains ambiguous. The V end lost 4 bases, the J end lost 0 bases, and 6 bases lay between the germline ends. This CDR3 has 13 residues. The V gene's germline CDR1 is SGHRS and CDR2 YFSETQ. This chain's CDR3 is CASSPGSTDTQYF. In DNA form, the CDR3 reads TGCGCCAGCAGCCCGGGCAGCACAGATACGCAGTATTTT.

The V call is TRBV6-1, the J call TRBJ1-5; the D gene is possibly TRBD1 (6 bases). The CDR3 is 14 amino acids. The germline V and J ends were trimmed by 8 bases and 4 bases, with 15 bases remaining between them. Germline V CDR1 and CDR2: MNHNS, SASEGT. The DNA of the CDR3 is TGTGCCAGCTGGGGGCAGGGGATAAATCAGCCCCAGCATTTT. Translated, it gives CASWGQGINQPQHF.